The sequence of this T cell receptor (beta chain) was determined in a study of CXCR3-negative and CXCR3-positive naive CD8 T cells. For this clonotype: Its antigen is not identified.

Cells that were CD45RO-CCR7+CD27+CD95- constituted naive CD8+ T cells. Study observations and caveats: For memory CD8+ cells diversity was much lower, but both naive subsets had comparably high diversity. Higher TRB CDR3 hydrophobicity marked CXCR3-positive naive cells relative to CXCR3-negative naive cells. Researchers reported similar TRBV-TRBJ usage in naive CXCR3-negative and CXCR3-positive cells, though memory differed.

Carrying UMI labels, the TRB cDNA libraries were prepared through 5' RACE. TCRdb reanalyzed the 5' RACE reads, giving one entry per CDR3 protein sequence and no DNA. This sample's table reports about 90,000 distinct CDR3 sequences. The CDR3 covers 13 residues. Germline CDR1 and CDR2: LNHDA and SQIVND (reference sequence). The sequenced sample was naive CXCR3+ CD8+ T cells from blood. Subset given: CD45RO-CCR7+CD27+CD95- naive CD8+ T cells expressing CXCR3 (TNR3+). The receptor comes from a human donor in good health. Some clones in this sample may be carry-over from other donors' samples. This chain uses TRBV19 with TRBJ2-3; the TRBD1 assignment by TCRdb is unverifiable without DNA. CDR3 sequence reads: CASSDQGTDTQYF.